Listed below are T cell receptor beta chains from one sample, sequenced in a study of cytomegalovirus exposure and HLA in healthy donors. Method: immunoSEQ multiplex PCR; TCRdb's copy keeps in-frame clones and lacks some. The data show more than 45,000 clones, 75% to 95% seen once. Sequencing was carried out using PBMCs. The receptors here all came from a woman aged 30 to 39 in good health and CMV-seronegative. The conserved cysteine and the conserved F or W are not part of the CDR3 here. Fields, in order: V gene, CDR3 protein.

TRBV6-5,ASSYPTGGGVGYT
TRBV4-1,ASSQTSIEGKLF
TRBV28,ASSPGTGDEKLF
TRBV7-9,ASSSFTGEQY
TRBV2,ASSELSYEQY
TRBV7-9,ASFSGGSYNEQF
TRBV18,ASSPNVPEGYT
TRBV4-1,ASSHLGQKGEKLF
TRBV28,ASSFGRSYGYT
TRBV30,AWSGTAGNTIY
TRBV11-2,ASSPLYGYT
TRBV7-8,ATFWDTTLNTEAF
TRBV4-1,ASSQVLSRQGEAF
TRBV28,ASSSSQGAWNEQF
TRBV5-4,ASSKTGPYGYT
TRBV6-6,ASSFTGGGYEQY
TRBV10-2,ASSDEREFRGEQF
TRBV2,ASREGASSYNEQF
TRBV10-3,AISETTGSSTDTQY
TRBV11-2,ASSPWDRGRETQY
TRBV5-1,ASSSASTATNEKLF